Below, one TCR beta chain is given with its context. Its matching antigen is unknown. Depth targeted 1 in 200,000 to 1 in 1 million T cells, averaging 10x coverage per clonotype. Assay: immunoSEQ multiplex PCR; the TCRdb copy retains only in-frame clones and omits some. This table holds hundreds of thousands of clones, under 80% found once. The data were taken from a study of cytotoxic CD8 clonotypes in ibrutinib-treated CLL. Study conclusions and caveats: Treatment left the uncommon public clonotypes either contracted or stable in frequency. Increased clonality at ibrutinib response gave way to a return toward baseline at progression.

The CDR3 spans 13 residues. V was clipped by 5 bases and J by 6 bases; unmatched bases: 5. CDR1 and CDR2 (germline): SGHRS, YFSETQ. The input for sequencing was PBMCs, taken after 24 months of ibrutinib treatment. The sequence came from a human donor with chronic lymphocytic leukemia. The chain joins TRBV5-1 to TRBJ2-3; TRBD1 matches 8 bases. This chain's CDR3 is CASSPDRVDTQYF. CDR3 bases: TGCGCCAGCAGTCCGGACAGGGTCGATACGCAGTATTTT.